The 10 T cell receptor beta chains reported below all come from one sample, sequenced in a study of T cells in Graves' hyperthyroidism and ophthalmopathy. RNA transcripts yielded amplified TCR beta CDR3 regions. The HTBI primer set served for first-round RT-PCR of the TCR CDR3. TCRdb independently ran MiXCR on the multiplex PCR reads; one entry per CDR3 protein. The table lists 530,000 or so distinct CDR3 sequences, 24% of them singletons. Specimen: blood. The source is a woman aged 25-40 years with Graves' ophthalmopathy.

The V call is TRBV10-1, the J call TRBJ2-1, with 7 bases aligning to TRBD1. The ends lost 4 bases at V and 5 bases at J; junction bases unmatched: 8. The CDR3 spans 15 residues. CDR1 WNHNN and CDR2 SYGVQD come from the germline V gene (reference sequence). CDR3 coding DNA: TGCGCCAGCAGTGCTTTAGACAGGGACAACAATGAGCAGTTCTTC. Protein sequence: CASSALDRDNNEQFF.

The chain has TRBV7-8 and TRBJ2-7; no firm D call. The length of the CDR3 is 13 residues. V was shortened by 0 bases and J by 10 bases, with 13 bases between the two germline ends. Germline lookup yields CDR1 SGHVS and CDR2 FQNEAQ. CDR3 DNA sequence: TGTGCCAGCAGCTTAGCGCTCTCTCCGAGTCAGTACTTC. Its translation: CASSLALSPSQYF.

Notes on this clonotype: This may come from a read error, since a much larger clone is one base off. The V gene is TRBV27, the J gene TRBJ2-4, with 8 bases lining up with TRBD2. Germline lookup yields CDR1 MNHEY and CDR2 SMNVEV (reference sequence). This CDR3 spans 15 amino acids. The CDR3 loop reads CASSSLAAAKNIKYF. The CDR3 DNA reads TGTGCCAGCAGTTCACTAGCGGCTGCCAAAAACATTAAGTACTTC.

This clonotype turned up a few times. DNA for the CDR3: TGTGCCAGCAGCGGCAGGACGTCGACGGACTATGGCTACACCTTC. Encoded protein: CASSGRTSTDYGYTF. J is TRBJ1-2 and V is TRBV6-2 or TRBV6-3; D is ambiguous. This CDR3 region has 15 residues. Germline V lookup: CDR1 MNHEY, CDR2 SVGEGT. Trimming removed 6 bases from V and 3 bases from J, with 17 bases in between.

This clonotype was detected many times. The chain has TRBV7-9 and TRBJ1-1; D ambiguous. V was clipped by 1 base and J by 1 base, with 4 bases between them. Looked up from germline, CDR1 is SEHNR and CDR2 is FQNEAQ (reference sequence). The CDR3 has 13 residues. The CDR3 spells CASSLERNTEAFF. The DNA for the CDR3 is TGTGCCAGCAGCTTAGAGCGGAACACTGAAGCTTTCTTT. The full variable domain, its missing parts supplied by reference TRBV7-9 and TRBJ1-1, is DTGVSQNPRHKITKRGQNVTFRCDPISEHNRLYWYRQTLGQGPEFLTYFQNEAQLEKSRLLSDRFSAERPKGSFSTLEIQRTEQGDSAMYLCASSLERNTEAFFGQGTRLTVV.

The chain employs TRBV12-3 or TRBV12-4 and TRBJ2-7, with D tentatively TRBD2 (6 bases). V lost 10 bases and J 0 bases, leaving 10 bases between the germline ends. The CDR3 contains 12 residues. CDR3: CATGTRSYEQYF. The CDR3, as DNA: TGTGCCACCGGGACTCGCTCCTACGAGCAGTACTTC.

The chain links TRBV6-1 to TRBJ1-2; 9 positions agree with TRBD1. Losses at the gene ends were 6 bases for V and 6 bases for J; bases not matched to a gene: 5. Germline CDR1 and CDR2: MNHNS and SASEGT. There are 13 residues in the CDR3. The CDR3 loop reads CASSGTGTDGYTF. The CDR3 DNA is TGTGCCAGCAGCGGGACAGGGACAGATGGCTACACCTTC.

Only one count was recorded for this clonotype. This chain links TRBV2 with TRBJ2-5; D is ambiguous. V was clipped by 3 bases and J by 0 bases, with 8 bases between them. The CDR3 is 14 amino acids. In germline, CDR1 is SNHLY, CDR2 FYNNEI. Here the CDR3 DNA reads TGTGCCAGCAGTGAGCGGCAATACCAAGAGACCCAGTACTTC. It yields the protein CASSERQYQETQYF.

This clonotype was recorded at least ten times. The CDR3 is CASRRDVYEQYF. The CDR3 coding sequence is TGTGCCAGCAGAAGAGATGTCTACGAGCAGTACTTC. The chain couples TRBV2 to TRBJ2-7; unclear D gene. V lost 6 bases and J lost 3, with 9 bases in between. The germline V gene encodes CDR1 SNHLY and CDR2 FYNNEI. The CDR3 contains 12 residues.

This clonotype has ten or more counts. This chain links TRBV6-2 or TRBV6-3 with TRBJ1-3; no definite D call. From germline, CDR1 is MNHEY and CDR2 SVGEGT. The CDR3 covers 15 residues. Trimming took off 0 bases at V and 0 bases at J, with 6 bases between the two ends. The CDR3 loop reads CASSYSPVSGNTIYF. The CDR3 DNA sequence: TGTGCCAGCAGTTACTCGCCAGTCTCTGGAAACACCATATATTTT.